Sequencing of this T cell receptor beta chain was carried out in a study of technical replicates of blood from a few donors. Germline CDR1 reads PRHDT; CDR2 reads FYEKMQ (reference sequence). CDR3 length: 17 amino acids. V lost 5 bases to trimming and J lost 4 bases; unmatched junction nucleotides: 16. TCRdb's copy holds only in-frame clones and misses some; the assay was immunoSEQ multiplex PCR. The table lists tens of thousands of clones, roughly 94% of them singletons. The sequenced sample was T cells isolated from PBMCs. The sequence derives from a human donor in good health. This chain connects TRBV13 to TRBJ2-7, with 8 bases fitting TRBD1. CDR3 bases: TGTGCCAGCAGCCCGCAACCCGGACAGGGACAGAGGTACGAGCAGTACTTC. It encodes CASSPQPGQGQRYEQYF.